These 14 T cell receptor beta chains came from one sample sequenced in a study of CD4+ T cells in melanoma. This table comes from immunoSEQ multiplex PCR, and its TCRdb copy is limited to in-frame clones, with some not included. Among around 100,000 clones listed, 92% were seen once. The sequencing sample was made of peripheral blood. These receptors originate from a human donor with melanoma.

The genes are TRBV11-2 and TRBJ1-1, with D tentatively TRBD1 (5 bases). Trimming took 8 bases from V and 1 from J, leaving 11 bases between them. This CDR3 is 13 amino acids long. Germline lookup yields CDR1 SGHAT and CDR2 FQNNGV. DNA of the CDR3: TGTGCCAGCGGACCAGACAGGAACACTGAAGCTTTCTTT. As protein: CASGPDRNTEAFF.

The genes are TRBV7-6 and TRBJ2-2; D may correspond to TRBD1 or TRBD2 (5 bases each). V shed 0 bases and J shed 7 bases, with 9 bases lying between them. Germline loops: CDR1 SGHVS, CDR2 FNYEAQ. The CDR3 runs 14 residues. In DNA form, the CDR3 reads TGTGCCAGCAGCTTAGCAGGGGACGGCGGGGAGCTGTTTTTT. Encoded protein: CASSLAGDGGELFF.

The gene calls are TRBV5-4 and TRBJ2-7, with D uncertain. The germline V and J ends were trimmed by 3 bases and 3 bases, with 13 bases remaining between them. The CDR3 spans 14 residues. Germline V gives CDR1 SGHNT, CDR2 YYREEE (reference sequence). CDR3 residues: CASSSSKSSYEQYF. Written as DNA, the CDR3 is TGTGCCAGCAGCTCGAGCAAAAGCAGCTACGAGCAGTACTTC. The full variable domain, in which reference TRBV5-4 and TRBJ2-7 provide the parts outside the CDR3, is ETGVTQSPTHLIKTRGQQVTLRCSSQSGHNTVSWYQQALGQGPQFIFQYYREEENGRGNFPPRFSGLQFPNYSSELNVNALELDDSALYLCASSSSKSSYEQYFGPGTRLTVT.

This chain uses TRBV19 with TRBJ1-6; D uncertain. The germline gives CDR1 LNHDA, CDR2 SQIVND (reference sequence). V was clipped by 1 base and J by 6 bases, with 4 bases between them. CDR3 length: 13 amino acids. The CDR3 DNA sequence: TGTGCCAGTAGTATAGCCCTTAATTCACCCCTCCACTTT. Amino acid sequence: CASSIALNSPLHF.

In nucleotides, the CDR3 is TGTGCCAGCAGTCTAGGGGGCGGTGGCTACACCTTC. Its protein is CASSLGGGGYTF. The chain links TRBV25-1 to TRBJ1-2, with 7 bases that match TRBD1. Germline assignment: CDR1 MGHDK and CDR2 SYGVNS. The CDR3 extends over 12 amino acids. The trim removed 5 bases at V and 7 bases at J, leaving 4 bases unmatched.

This clone was detected once. The rearrangement joins TRBV2 to TRBJ2-3, with no clear D. V was cut by 7 bases and J by 4 bases, with 12 bases left in between. From germline, CDR1 is SNHLY and CDR2 FYNNEI. This CDR3 is 13 amino acids long. The chain's CDR3 is CASKQILSDTQYF. CDR3 sequence (DNA): TGTGCCAGCAAACAGATATTATCAGATACGCAGTATTTT.

This sequence joins TRBV7-2 and TRBJ2-2; D gene ambiguous. V was shortened by 5 bases and J by 1 base, with 5 bases between the two germline ends. This CDR3 spans 13 amino acids. Germline V gene lookup returns CDR1 SGHTA and CDR2 FQGNSA. The CDR3 protein is CASSDMNTGELFF. The CDR3, as DNA: TGTGCCAGCAGCGACATGAACACCGGGGAGCTGTTTTTT. Filled out from reference TRBV7-2 and TRBJ2-2, the complete variable domain reads GAGVSQSPSNKVTEKGKDVELRCDPISGHTALYWYRQSLGQGLEFLIYFQGNSAPDKSGLPSDRFSAERTGGSVSTLTIQRTQQEDSAVYLCASSDMNTGELFFGEGSRLTVL.

The chain combines TRBV4-1 with TRBJ2-5; D is unresolved. Germline CDR1 is MGHRA and CDR2 is YSYEKL. Trimming took 2 bases from V and 2 from J, leaving 9 bases between them. The CDR3 length is 14 residues. The CDR3: CASSQYSVQETQYF. For the CDR3, the DNA is TGCGCCAGCAGCCAATACAGTGTGCAAGAGACCCAGTACTTC.

This chain connects TRBV4-3 to TRBJ2-5, with 7 bases fitting TRBD1. V shed 1 base and J 12 bases; nucleotides not matched to a gene: 8. This CDR3 spans 13 amino acids. From germline, CDR1 is LGHNA and CDR2 YSLEER. CDR3 sequence reads: CASSQVEGQEEYF. The CDR3 DNA follows: TGCGCCAGCAGCCAAGTGGAAGGACAGGAGGAGTACTTC.

The chain recombines TRBV10-3 with TRBJ1-2; D is undetermined. Germline CDR1 is ENHRY and CDR2 is SYGVKD. The CDR3 has 10 amino acids. Trimming took off 3 bases at V and 5 bases at J, with 1 base between the two ends. The CDR3 nucleotides are TGTGCCATCAGTGATTATGGCTACACCTTC. Protein sequence: CAISDYGYTF.

The chain couples TRBV11-1 to TRBJ2-7, with D perhaps being TRBD1 or TRBD2 (5 bases each). V lost 5 bases to trimming and J lost 0 bases, with 14 bases between them. CDR1 SGHAT and CDR2 FQDESV come from the germline V gene (reference sequence). The CDR3 extends over 15 amino acids. CDR3 in DNA: TGTGCCAGCAGCGTCGGACATCGGGGCTCCTACGAGCAGTACTTC. This encodes CASSVGHRGSYEQYF.

This clone came up once. This chain connects TRBV7-2 to TRBJ2-2; D may be TRBD2 (5 bases). Germline CDR1 and CDR2: SGHTA and FQGNSA. V was trimmed by 0 bases and J by 4 bases, leaving 9 bases between them. The length of the CDR3 is 15 residues. CDR3 sequence reads: CASSLASVATGELFF. CDR3 bases: TGTGCCAGCAGCTTAGCTAGCGTTGCCACCGGGGAGCTGTTTTTT.

J is TRBJ2-5 and V is TRBV9, with D perhaps given as TRBD1 or TRBD2 (6 bases each). In germline, CDR1 is SGDLS, CDR2 YYNGEE. This CDR3 contains 14 residues. Between the trimmed V and J ends, which lost 0 bases and 4 bases, there was a span of 10 bases. CDR3: CASSVEQGGETQYF. Here the CDR3 DNA reads TGTGCCAGCAGCGTAGAACAGGGAGGAGAGACCCAGTACTTC.

The V call is TRBV19, the J call TRBJ1-1, with a possible D match to TRBD1 (6 bases). Germline assignment: CDR1 LNHDA and CDR2 SQIVND (reference sequence). This CDR3 spans 14 amino acids. The V end was cut by 3 bases, the J end by 4 bases, with 12 bases between. The CDR3 nucleotides read TGTGCCAGTAGTATCCCCGGGGGGCTCACTGAAGCTTTCTTT. It encodes CASSIPGGLTEAFF.